This entry concerns a single T cell receptor (beta chain). This clonotype occurred many times. Its specific antigen is unknown. Per-base qualities were not stored, and no clone one base away is much larger. The data belong to a study of T cells in Graves' hyperthyroidism and ophthalmopathy (dated by TCRdb to between 2018 and 2021). Context from the whole study: Peripheral blood samples were taken at the time of initial diagnosis, prior to any treatment. To identify TCR V-J signatures that set the groups apart, the researchers used a discovery cohort of more than 95 patients, made up of under 50 with Graves' ophthalmopathy and 57 with stable Graves' hyperthyroidism. Whether ophthalmopathy could be predicted prospectively was tested in an independent validation cohort made up of 18 to 20 hyperthyroidism patients plus 17 patients who later progressed to ophthalmopathy. For training and testing, the approximately 92 patients in the discovery cohort were randomly divided in a 7:3 ratio. In about 6 Graves' hyperthyroidism patients, the study also compared T-cell repertoires from thyroid tissue with T-cell repertoires from blood. After sampling, hyperthyroidism patients received methimazole starting at 30 mg daily, and ophthalmopathy patients received high-dose intravenous methylprednisolone. The paper describes TCR Vbeta CDR3 sequencing of roughly 130 peripheral blood samples, made up of fewer than 50 ophthalmopathy patients, approximately 73 hyperthyroidism patients and 17 progressor patients.

The V end loses 8 bases and the J end loses 3 bases, and a stretch of 23 bases separates them. Its CDR3 holds 17 amino acids, cysteine through phenylalanine. Left in the record is the CDR3 DNA by itself, 51 bases read in frame from the first base. The germline V gene yields MDHEN for CDR1 and SYDVKM for CDR2. The TCR beta CDR3 regions were amplified from the RNA transcripts. A first-round RT-PCR of the TCR CDR3 used the HTBI primer set with the Qiagen OneStep RT-PCR kit. Libraries were constructed in a second round of multiplex PCR, after which size selection and purification were carried out. Paired-end sequencing of the libraries was performed with 100 bp reads on an Illumina HiSeq2000. The authors processed their data as follows. SOAPnuke was used to process the raw data, throwing out any read that contained adapters or uncalled bases, had a mean Phred below 15, or lacked an exact constant-primer or identifier match. COPE v1.2.5 was used to merge the high-quality paired reads, and each unique nucleotide sequence was defined as a clonotype. Clonotypes were aligned to IMGT TRBV, TRBD and TRBJ reference segments using MiTCR v1.1. The analysis was restricted to V-J combinations with a frequency above 0.0001, which together covered 98% to 99.2% of the repertoires. A TCS score was defined as the ratio between F50 (clonal expansion) and ExV (chaos), using BLOSUM62-based TCRdist between CDR3 peptides within each V-J. Welch's t-statistics and random forest reduced roughly 530 V-J features to 10 to 15, which were used in a naive Bayes classifier (R e1071). Using fastp at Q25 and MiXCR, TCRdb reprocessed the public reads and kept productive beta chains. Rows are unified per CDR3 protein, each entry keeping the most common DNA and genes. The V and J calls follow TCRdb's processing rather than the paper's. In all, the sample holds some 360,000 distinct CDR3 sequences, and approximately 15% of those were seen once. The top ten clonotypes cover 9.5% to 11% of the sample.

The full study reports these points: In validation, progression to ophthalmopathy was predicted by the model with nearly 71% sensitivity and just over 72% specificity, a median of approximately 6.5 months before onset. Most expanded thyroid clonotypes (frequency above 0.001) were also detected in blood, a finding suggesting that blood repertoires may reflect thyroid immune responses. Sample size was not statistically predetermined, and investigators were not blinded to group allocation. A 13 V-J signature model separated ophthalmopathy from stable hyperthyroidism, with about 90% sensitivity and 81.08% specificity in cross-validation and 80%/75% in testing.

Stable Graves' hyperthyroidism was defined as no progression to ophthalmopathy during 18 months of follow-up. Hyperthyroidism patients were newly diagnosed, had a disease duration of under 2 months, and were aged 18 to 65 years. The study excluded patients with uncontrolled infections, other autoimmune diseases, pregnancy or lactation. Diagnoses relied on clinical symptoms, serum thyroxine and TRAb, thyroid ultrasound and orbital computed tomography. PBMCs were separated from roughly 9.6 ml of fresh peripheral blood using Ficoll-Paque density gradient centrifugation. Trizol reagent was used to extract total RNA, and RNA quality was then checked on an Agilent 2100 Bioanalyzer.

Recombination linked TRBV28 to TRBJ2-1, with the D gene tentatively TRBD1 or TRBD2, based on 5 matching bases in each. The specimen was blood. This receptor was obtained from a woman aged 55-69 years with Graves' hyperthyroidism. The nucleotide sequence reads as follows: TGTGCCAGCTGTCCTTCCTCCGGGGCCATGGGCTACAATGAGCAGTTCTTC. The translation is CASCPSSGAMGYNEQFF.